These 25 T cell receptor beta chains came from one sample sequenced in a study of OX40 agonist ivuxolimab in advanced cancers. TCRdb's copy holds only in-frame clones and misses some; the assay was immunoSEQ multiplex PCR. The sample carries around 76,000 clones, approximately 93% recorded once. The specimen was CD4+ or CD8+ T cells sorted from blood, collected in a trial of the OX40 agonist ivuxolimab. The receptors here all came from an adult with an advanced solid tumor such as melanoma, head and neck, liver or kidney cancer.

The J gene is TRBJ2-1, the V gene TRBV27, with TRBD1 matching over 8 bases. J was trimmed by 6 bases and V by 2 bases; bases with no gene match: 6. The germline V gene has CDR1 MNHEY and CDR2 SMNVEV (reference sequence). The CDR3 spans 15 residues. In DNA, the CDR3 is TGTGCCAGCAGTTTAGGCAGGGGGCGCTTCAATGAGCAGTTCTTC. Translation: CASSLGRGRFNEQFF.

This clone occurred once. CDR3 sequence: CASSFRGGPSYNEQFF. In nucleotides, the CDR3 is TGTGCCAGCAGCTTTCGCGGCGGTCCCTCCTACAATGAGCAGTTCTTC. The chain employs TRBV7-9 and TRBJ2-1; D gene uncertain. The ends were cut back, 3 bases at V and 0 bases at J, with 12 bases in the middle. Germline V gene data show CDR1 as SEHNR and CDR2 as FQNEAQ (reference sequence). The CDR3 covers 16 residues.

This rearrangement joins TRBV28 to TRBJ2-7; TRBD2 aligns across 9 bases. CDR3 length: 16 residues. The trim removed 4 bases at V and 4 bases at J, leaving 11 bases unmatched. CDR1 MDHEN and CDR2 SYDVKM come from the germline V gene. The DNA for the CDR3 is TGTGCCAGCAGTTCTCCCAGCGGGAGGCGGGGTTACGAGCAGTACTTC. Translating gives CASSSPSGRRGYEQYF.

This rearrangement joins TRBV7-3 to TRBJ2-1, with 8 bases identical to TRBD2. Looked up from germline, CDR1 is SGHTA and CDR2 is FQGTGA. Trimming removed 5 bases from V and 9 bases from J; junction bases left unmatched: 6. This CDR3 contains 13 residues. The CDR3 sequence: CASSPGLASEQFF. CDR3 coding DNA: TGTGCCAGCAGCCCAGGACTAGCCAGTGAGCAGTTCTTC.

In the case of this clone: The germline gene is not matched at one end of the junction; a read error may be the cause. The CDR3 protein is CAGSEGDRDTGELFF. DNA for the CDR3: TGTGCCGGCAGTGAAGGGGACAGGGATACCGGGGAGCTGTTTTTT. This rearrangement joins TRBV25-1 to TRBJ2-2; 9 positions agree with TRBD1. The CDR3 covers 15 residues. Germline loops: CDR1 MGHDK, CDR2 SYGVNS. The complete variable domain, with remaining parts taken from reference TRBV25-1 and TRBJ2-2, reads EADIYQTPRYLVIGTGKKITLECSQTMGHDKMYWYQQDPGMELHLIHYSYGVNSTEKGDLSSESTVSRIRTEHFPLTLESARPSHTSQYLCAGSEGDRDTGELFFGEGSRLTVL.

V and J are TRBV27 and TRBJ2-1; a possible D gene is TRBD2 (5 bases). The germline gives CDR1 MNHEY, CDR2 SMNVEV (reference sequence). Deletions cut 2 bases from V and 1 base from J, with 15 bases between. The length of the CDR3 is 17 residues. The CDR3 sequence: CASSLRLTSWSYNEQFF. The CDR3 DNA sequence: TGTGCCAGCAGTTTAAGGCTCACTAGTTGGTCCTACAATGAGCAGTTCTTC.

This sequence joins TRBV15 and TRBJ2-3, with a weak D call TRBD1 (5 bases). Germline V gene sequence: CDR1 LNHNV, CDR2 YYDKDF (reference sequence). Trimming cost V 5 bases and J 4 bases, with 16 bases left between them. This CDR3 comprises 15 residues. CDR3 nucleotide sequence: TGTGCCACCAGCCCTGGGGCAGGGTCCCCAGATACGCAGTATTTT. Its protein is CATSPGAGSPDTQYF.

The chain has TRBV10-3 and TRBJ2-7; D uncertain. Germline CDR1 is ENHRY and CDR2 is SYGVKD. The CDR3 has 14 amino acids. V lost 0 bases to trimming and J lost 3 bases, with 9 bases between them. This CDR3 reads CAISESTGGYEQYF. The CDR3 DNA reads as TGTGCCATCAGTGAGTCGACCGGCGGCTACGAGCAGTACTTC.

J is TRBJ1-2 and V is TRBV7-9; TRBD1 matches 9 bases. Germline CDR1 SEHNR, CDR2 FQNEAQ (reference sequence). Losses at the gene ends were 5 bases for V and 8 bases for J; bases not matched to a gene: 6. The CDR3 is 13 residues long. The CDR3 bases are TGTGCCAGCAGCCAACAGGGGGCGAAGGGCTACACCTTC. Translating it yields CASSQQGAKGYTF.

This clone was seen once. This chain joins TRBV29-1 and TRBJ1-3, with unresolved D. Germline CDR1 SQVTM, CDR2 ANQGSEA. V lost 4 bases and J 2 bases, leaving 9 bases between the germline ends. The CDR3 is made up of 13 amino acids. The CDR3 DNA is TGCAGCGTTGCGGGCCTTACTGGAAACACCATATATTTT. Its translation is CSVAGLTGNTIYF.

This clone was observed a single time. This chain connects TRBV10-2 to TRBJ2-1; a possible D gene is TRBD2 (7 bases). With 5 bases removed from V and 5 bases from J, the gap between germline ends came to 22 bases. The CDR3 totals 17 residues. Looked up from germline, CDR1 is WSHSY and CDR2 is SAAADI. The CDR3 is CASSYFLGAGENNEQFF. CDR3 nucleotide sequence: TGCGCCAGCAGTTATTTTTTGGGGGCGGGGGAGAACAATGAGCAGTTCTTC.

The sample holds one count of this clone. The rearrangement uses TRBV7-2 and TRBJ1-1; D is uncertain. The length of the CDR3 is 11 residues. V lost 4 bases to trimming and J lost 7 bases, with 7 bases between them. Germline values: CDR1 SGHTA, CDR2 FQGNSA. CDR3 coding DNA: TGTGCCAGCAGCTCGGTCTATGAAGCTTTCTTT. Protein: CASSSVYEAFF.

This chain uses TRBV19 with TRBJ2-7, with a tentative D call TRBD1 (6 bases). This CDR3 comprises 16 residues. Per germline, CDR1 LNHDA and CDR2 SQIVND (reference sequence). The V end lost 1 base, the J end lost 3 bases, and 16 bases lay between the germline ends. The CDR3 spells CASSIVQGPIVYEQYF. CDR3 coding DNA: TGTGCCAGTAGTATAGTCCAGGGGCCGATCGTCTACGAGCAGTACTTC.

The chain couples TRBV7-9 to TRBJ2-1, with 10 bases lining up with TRBD2. This CDR3 is 17 amino acids long. The germline CDR1 and CDR2 sequences are SEHNR and FQNEAQ (reference sequence). Trimming cost V 1 base and J 6 bases; bases outside gene matches: 9. CDR3 region: CASSLGGASGRLNEQFF. Here the CDR3 DNA reads TGTGCCAGCAGCTTAGGAGGTGCTAGCGGGAGACTCAATGAGCAGTTCTTC. Together with reference TRBV7-9 and TRBJ2-1, the CDR3 gives the full variable domain: DTGVSQNPRHKITKRGQNVTFRCDPISEHNRLYWYRQTLGQGPEFLTYFQNEAQLEKSRLLSDRFSAERPKGSFSTLEIQRTEQGDSAMYLCASSLGGASGRLNEQFFGPGTRLTVL.

The chain has TRBV5-8 and TRBJ2-5; D is perhaps TRBD1 or TRBD2 (5 bases each). Trimming shortened V by 3 bases and J by 5 bases, and 5 bases separated the two germline ends. The CDR3 contains 11 residues. Germline values: CDR1 SGHTS, CDR2 YDEGEE. CDR3 sequence (DNA): TGTGCCAGCAGCTGGGGGGAGACCCAGTACTTC. Its translation is CASSWGETQYF.

The V call is TRBV5-6, the J call TRBJ2-7, with D tentatively TRBD2 (5 bases). The CDR3 sequence is 16 residues long. Trimming took off 1 base at V and 1 base at J, with 15 bases between the two ends. The V gene's germline CDR1 is SGHDT and CDR2 YYEEEE. The CDR3 DNA is TGTGCCAGCAGCTTGCCTCAGTGGCGGGTTTCCTACGAGCAGTACTTC. Protein sequence: CASSLPQWRVSYEQYF. The full variable domain, in which reference TRBV5-6 and TRBJ2-7 provide the parts outside the CDR3, is DAGVTQSPTHLIKTRGQQVTLRCSPKSGHDTVSWYQQALGQGPQFIFQYYEEEERQRGNFPDRFSGHQFPNYSSELNVNALLLGDSALYLCASSLPQWRVSYEQYFGPGTRLTVT.

This chain connects TRBV6-5 to TRBJ1-4, with D unclear. V dropped 6 bases and J dropped 0 bases, with 11 bases sitting between them. This CDR3 region has 15 residues. Germline-derived CDR1 and CDR2 are MNHEY and SVGAGI. Here the CDR3 reads CASSSDSATNEKLFF. The CDR3 nucleotides read TGTGCCAGCAGCTCGGACTCTGCAACTAATGAAAAACTGTTTTTT.

The V and J genes are TRBV6-1 and TRBJ2-1; 7 bases line up with TRBD2. The CDR3 is 14 amino acids. CDR1 and CDR2 (germline): MNHNS, SASEGT. Unmatched junction bases numbered 0, after V lost 3 bases and J lost 1 base. As DNA, the CDR3 is TGTGCCAGCAGTGAGCGGGGGTCCTACAATGAGCAGTTCTTC. It translates to CASSERGSYNEQFF.

The chain has TRBV27 and TRBJ2-1, with D tentatively TRBD2 (6 bases). The CDR3 has 17 amino acids. CDR1 MNHEY and CDR2 SMNVEV come from the germline V gene (reference sequence). The V end lost 1 base, the J end lost 0 bases, and 13 bases lay between the germline ends. This CDR3 reads CASSLLSGGSSYNEQFF. DNA for the CDR3: TGTGCCAGCAGTTTATTGTCTGGGGGGAGCTCCTACAATGAGCAGTTCTTC.

This chain joins TRBV5-1 and TRBJ2-1, with 11 bases fitting TRBD2. V shed 4 bases, J shed 6 bases, and the junction held 9 bases outside the gene matches. Germline CDR1 SGHRS, CDR2 YFSETQ. CDR3 length: 16 residues. This CDR3 is CASSPGTSGYRNEQFF. The CDR3 DNA follows: TGCGCCAGCAGCCCGGGGACTAGCGGATACCGCAATGAGCAGTTCTTC.

CDR3: CSDIMSGNTEAFF. The CDR3 DNA reads as TGCAGCGACATAATGTCTGGGAACACTGAAGCTTTCTTT. This chain joins TRBV29-1 and TRBJ1-1, with D uncertain. V was shortened by 7 bases and J by 1 base, with 13 bases between the two germline ends. In germline, CDR1 is SQVTM, CDR2 ANQGSEA. The CDR3 extends over 13 amino acids.

This CDR3 reads CASTVGDGGYTF. In nucleotides, the CDR3 is TGTGCCAGCACGGTGGGGGATGGTGGCTACACCTTC. The chain is built from TRBV11-2 and TRBJ1-2, with D maybe TRBD1 (5 bases). The CDR3 runs 12 residues. Germline V CDR1 and CDR2: SGHAT, FQNNGV. V dropped 7 bases and J dropped 7 bases, with 13 bases sitting between them.

The V and J genes are TRBV4-3 and TRBJ2-1, with D unresolved. The V gene's germline CDR1 is LGHNA and CDR2 YSLEER. The CDR3 loop spans 13 amino acids. The V gene lost 4 bases and the J gene lost 4 bases, with 8 bases spanning the gap. This CDR3 is CASSPVLYNEQFF. DNA for the CDR3: TGCGCCAGCAGCCCGGTTCTATACAATGAGCAGTTCTTC.

This clone was observed a single time. This rearrangement joins TRBV27 to TRBJ1-5; 7 bases line up with TRBD1. The length of the CDR3 is 17 residues. Germline lookup yields CDR1 MNHEY and CDR2 SMNVEV (reference sequence). V shed 3 bases and J 4 bases; nucleotides not matched to a gene: 12. CDR3 amino acids: CASSLDRPTNWNQPQHF. CDR3 nucleotide sequence: TGTGCCAGCAGTTTGGACAGGCCAACGAACTGGAATCAGCCCCAGCATTTT.

The chain couples TRBV11-2 to TRBJ2-7; the D gene is possibly TRBD2 (7 bases). V was pared by 4 bases and J by 8 bases, with 24 bases between. The germline V gene encodes CDR1 SGHAT and CDR2 FQNNGV. This CDR3 spans 16 amino acids. The DNA of the CDR3 is TGTGCCAGCAGCTCGGGTGTTGGGGGGGGCTGGGAGAAGCAGTACTTC. This sequence encodes CASSSGVGGGWEKQYF.